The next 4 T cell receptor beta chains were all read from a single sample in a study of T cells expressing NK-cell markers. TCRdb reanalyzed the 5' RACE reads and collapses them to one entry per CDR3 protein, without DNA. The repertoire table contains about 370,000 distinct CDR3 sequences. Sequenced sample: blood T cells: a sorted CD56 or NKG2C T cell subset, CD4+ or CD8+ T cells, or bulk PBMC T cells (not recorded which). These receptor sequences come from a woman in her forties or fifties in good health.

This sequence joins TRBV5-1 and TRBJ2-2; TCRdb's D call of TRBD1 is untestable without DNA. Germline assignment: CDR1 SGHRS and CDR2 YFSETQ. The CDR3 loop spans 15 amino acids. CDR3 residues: CASSETGVDTGELFF.

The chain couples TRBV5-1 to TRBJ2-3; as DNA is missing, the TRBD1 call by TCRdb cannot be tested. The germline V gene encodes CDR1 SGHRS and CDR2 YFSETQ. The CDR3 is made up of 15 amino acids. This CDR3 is CASSQGGDRTDTQYF.

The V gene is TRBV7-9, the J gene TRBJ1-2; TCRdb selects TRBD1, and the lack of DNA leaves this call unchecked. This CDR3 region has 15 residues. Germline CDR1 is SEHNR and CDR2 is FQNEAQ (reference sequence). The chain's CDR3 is CASRGLRGDDYGYTF.

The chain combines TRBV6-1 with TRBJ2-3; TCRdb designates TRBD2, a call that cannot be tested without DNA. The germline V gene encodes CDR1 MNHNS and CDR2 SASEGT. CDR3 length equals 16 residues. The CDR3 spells CASIFFLAGATDTQYF.